This entry concerns a single T cell receptor (beta chain). What it recognizes is unknown. This entry comes from a study of fetal regulatory T cell absence and autoimmunity. Study background: The IPEX patients lacked clinical diabetes but had exocrine pancreas autoimmunity.

Study conclusions and caveats: Antigen-driven pancreatic autoimmunity before birth in IPEX was inferred from oligoclonal enrichment. TRB gene family usage was broadly similar in cord blood and pancreas.

Assay used: immunoSEQ multiplex PCR; TCRdb lists only in-frame clones, some missing. The sample includes 95,000 or so clones, 72% of them seen just once. Trimming pared 1 base from V and 3 bases from J, leaving 9 bases between. Germline-derived CDR1 and CDR2 are SGHTS and YDEGEE. The CDR3 extends over 14 amino acids. The source of this sequence is a male donor with IPEX syndrome. The J gene is TRBJ2-3, the V gene TRBV5-8; D possibly corresponds to TRBD1 (5 bases). Material for sequencing was pancreas tissue. The CDR3 loop reads CASSLWGGTDTQYF. The DNA for the CDR3 is TGTGCCAGCAGCTTGTGGGGCGGTACAGATACGCAGTATTTT.